The T cell receptor beta chain described here comes from a study of blood T cell repertoires in COVID-19. Study-wide context: From the United States, Italy and Spain came samples of acute and convalescent COVID-19. T cells, B-cell-depleted T cells, or PBMCs provided the cDNA or gDNA that served as material.

This clone has a single count. Original handling: It was from reference gene primer amplification that nucleated cell counts were estimated. The protocol was immunoSEQ multiplex PCR, while the TCRdb copy is restricted to in-frame clones and leaves out a portion. The V and J calls and clone size come from that table; D and trimming were worked out from the DNA. Of about 36,000 clones listed, approximately 78% are singletons. Trimming cost V 3 bases and J 6 bases, with 18 bases left between them. The CDR3 totals 16 residues. Germline V CDR1 and CDR2: MNHNY, SVGAGI (reference sequence). V and J are TRBV6-6 and TRBJ1-5; D is possibly TRBD1 (5 bases). This receptor was identified in a man in his 60s with acute or convalescent COVID-19. The sample was peripheral blood. This CDR3 is CASSYDGTPRGQPQHF. The CDR3 DNA sequence: TGTGCCAGCAGTTATGACGGGACTCCAAGGGGTCAGCCCCAGCATTTT.